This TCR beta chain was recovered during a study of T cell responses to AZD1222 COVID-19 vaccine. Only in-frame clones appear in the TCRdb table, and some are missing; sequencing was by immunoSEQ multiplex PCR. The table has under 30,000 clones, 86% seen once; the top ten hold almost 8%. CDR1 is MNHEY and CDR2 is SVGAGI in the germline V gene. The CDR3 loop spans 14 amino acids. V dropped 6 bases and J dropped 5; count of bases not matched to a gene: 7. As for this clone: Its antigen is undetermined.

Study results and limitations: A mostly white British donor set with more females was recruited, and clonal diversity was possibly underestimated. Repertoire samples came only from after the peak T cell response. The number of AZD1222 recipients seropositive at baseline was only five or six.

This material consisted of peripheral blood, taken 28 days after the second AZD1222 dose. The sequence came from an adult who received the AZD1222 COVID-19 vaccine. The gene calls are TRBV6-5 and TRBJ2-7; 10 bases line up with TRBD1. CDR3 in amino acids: CASRTGTGANEQYF. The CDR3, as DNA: TGTGCCAGCAGGACCGGGACAGGGGCCAACGAGCAGTACTTC.